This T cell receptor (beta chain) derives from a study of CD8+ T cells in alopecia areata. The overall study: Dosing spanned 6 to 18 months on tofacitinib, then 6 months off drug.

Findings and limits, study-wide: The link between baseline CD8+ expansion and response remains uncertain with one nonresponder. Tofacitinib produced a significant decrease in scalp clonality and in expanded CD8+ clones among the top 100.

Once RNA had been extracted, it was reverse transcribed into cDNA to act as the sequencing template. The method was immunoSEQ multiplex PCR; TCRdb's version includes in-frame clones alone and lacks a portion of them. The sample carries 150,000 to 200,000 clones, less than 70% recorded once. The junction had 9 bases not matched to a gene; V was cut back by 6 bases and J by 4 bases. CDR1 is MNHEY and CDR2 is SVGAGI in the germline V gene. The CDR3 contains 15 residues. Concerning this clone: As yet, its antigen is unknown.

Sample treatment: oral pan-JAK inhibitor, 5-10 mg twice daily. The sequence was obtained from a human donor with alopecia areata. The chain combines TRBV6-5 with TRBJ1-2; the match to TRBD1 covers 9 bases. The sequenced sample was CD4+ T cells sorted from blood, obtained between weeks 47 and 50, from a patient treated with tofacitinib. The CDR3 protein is CASRRPGTGFYGYTF. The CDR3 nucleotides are TGTGCCAGCAGGAGACCCGGGACAGGGTTCTATGGCTACACCTTC.